This TCR beta chain was identified in a study of identical twins. This clonotype has only a few counts. TCRdb used MiXCR to reprocess the 5' RACE reads, holding one entry per CDR3 protein. The profile shows approximately 190,000 distinct CDR3 sequences, more than 15% of them singletons. With 6 bases removed from V and 1 base from J, the gap between germline ends came to 12 bases. Germline loops: CDR1 MNHEY, CDR2 SMNVEV (reference sequence). CDR3 size: 14 residues. These data were also filed under a second study, of T cells expressing NK-cell markers. That publication notes: CD3+CD56+NKG2C+, CD3+CD56+NKG2C- and CD3+CD56-NKG2C+ T cells, once sorted, supplied the TCR beta repertoires. Dominant NKG2C+ clonotypes were found to form about 1.0-7.0% of CD8+ T cells in 5 or 6 donors.

The sequenced sample consisted of CD8+ T cells sorted from blood. The sequence derives from a woman under 30 in good health. The chain joins TRBV27 to TRBJ2-5; perhaps TRBD2 as D (5 bases). This CDR3 reads CASRSAVLQETQYF. DNA of the CDR3: TGTGCCAGCAGGTCAGCGGTTCTCCAAGAGACCCAGTACTTC.